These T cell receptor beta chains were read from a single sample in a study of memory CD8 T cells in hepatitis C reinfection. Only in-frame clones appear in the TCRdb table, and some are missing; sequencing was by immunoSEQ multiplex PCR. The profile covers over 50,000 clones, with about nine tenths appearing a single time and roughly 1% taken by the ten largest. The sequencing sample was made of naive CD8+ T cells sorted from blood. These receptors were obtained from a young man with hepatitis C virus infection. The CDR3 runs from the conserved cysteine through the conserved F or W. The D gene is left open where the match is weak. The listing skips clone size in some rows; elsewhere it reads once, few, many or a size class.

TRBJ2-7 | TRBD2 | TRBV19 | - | CATRTSSYEQYF | TGTGCCACCCGGACTAGCTCTTACGAGCAGTACTTC
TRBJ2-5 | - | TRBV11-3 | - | CASSLGPLQETQYF | TGTGCCAGCAGCTTGGGGCCGTTACAAGAGACCCAGTACTTC
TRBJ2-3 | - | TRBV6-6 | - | CASAWRAGTDTQYF | TGTGCCAGTGCGTGGAGGGCGGGCACAGATACGCAGTATTTT
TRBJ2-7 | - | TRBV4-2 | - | CASSQDPGLNEQYF | TGTGCCAGCAGCCAAGATCCGGGGTTAAACGAGCAGTACTTC
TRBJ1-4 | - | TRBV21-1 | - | CASSPPTGAVETNEKLFF | TGTGCCAGCAGCCCACCGACAGGGGCGGTAGAGACTAATGAAAAACTGTTTTTT
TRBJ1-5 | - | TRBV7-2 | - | CASSSGHTAGNQPQHF | TGTGCCAGCAGCTCCGGACACACAGCAGGCAATCAGCCCCAGCATTTT
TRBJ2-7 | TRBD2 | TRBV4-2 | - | CASSQEEASGTYEQYF | TGTGCCAGCAGCCAAGAGGAGGCTAGCGGGACCTACGAGCAGTACTTC
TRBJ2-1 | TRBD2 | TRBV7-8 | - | CASRRGLPSYNEQFF | TGTGCCAGCAGACGGGGACTACCGTCCTACAATGAGCAGTTCTTC
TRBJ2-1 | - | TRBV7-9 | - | CASRLDTRWNEQFF | TGTGCCAGCCGATTAGATACTAGGTGGAATGAGCAGTTCTTC
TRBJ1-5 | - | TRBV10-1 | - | CASRTRRLWGGTQPQHF | TGCGCCAGCAGGACCCGTCGGCTGTGGGGAGGAACTCAGCCCCAGCATTTT
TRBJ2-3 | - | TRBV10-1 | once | CASSERTGAFTDTQYF | TGCGCCAGCAGTGAGAGGACGGGAGCATTCACAGATACGCAGTATTTT
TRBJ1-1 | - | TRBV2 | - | CASSDILQGWTEAFF | TGTGCCAGCAGTGATATCCTTCAGGGGTGGACTGAAGCTTTCTTT
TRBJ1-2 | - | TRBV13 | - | CASSPRGEANYGYTF | TGTGCCAGCAGCCCTCGGGGGGAAGCTAACTATGGCTACACCTTC
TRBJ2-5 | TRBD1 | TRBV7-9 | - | CASSFSGQGGRETQYF | TGTGCCAGCAGCTTTTCAGGACAGGGGGGTAGAGAGACCCAGTACTTC
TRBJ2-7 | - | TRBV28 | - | CASSLGAYEQYF | TGTGCCAGCAGTTTAGGTGCCTACGAGCAGTACTTC
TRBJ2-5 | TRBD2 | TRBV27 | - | CASSLGRTSGTQYF | TGTGCCAGCAGTTTAGGCCGGACTAGCGGGACCCAGTACTTC
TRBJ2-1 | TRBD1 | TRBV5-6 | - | CASSSLQGITYNEQFF | TGTGCCAGCAGCTCTTTACAGGGGATTACCTACAATGAGCAGTTCTTC